This T cell receptor (beta chain) was identified during a study of cytomegalovirus exposure and HLA in healthy donors. Researchers ran the PCR with 60 Vbeta and 13 Jbeta primers. Only in-frame clones appear in the TCRdb table, and some are missing; sequencing was by immunoSEQ multiplex PCR. The repertoire consists of approximately 150,000 clones, with almost 85% occurring once and the leading ten covering roughly 1.9%. The clonotype comes from a woman aged 40 to 49 in good health and CMV-seronegative. Sequenced material: PBMCs.

The DNA for the CDR3 is TGTGCCAGCAGTGCGGGGACAGGGGATGGCTACACCTTC. Amino acids: CASSAGTGDGYTF. The chain links TRBV2 to TRBJ1-2, with 10 bases lining up with TRBD1. Germline-derived CDR1 and CDR2 are SNHLY and FYNNEI. This CDR3 spans 13 amino acids. The junction had 2 bases not matched to a gene; V was cut back by 4 bases and J by 6 bases. Filled out from reference TRBV2 and TRBJ1-2, the complete variable domain reads EPEVTQTPSHQVTQMGQEVILRCVPISNHLYFYWYRQILGQKVEFLVSFYNNEISEKSEIFDDQFSVERPDGSNFTLKIRSTKLEDSAMYFCASSAGTGDGYTFGSGTRLTVV.